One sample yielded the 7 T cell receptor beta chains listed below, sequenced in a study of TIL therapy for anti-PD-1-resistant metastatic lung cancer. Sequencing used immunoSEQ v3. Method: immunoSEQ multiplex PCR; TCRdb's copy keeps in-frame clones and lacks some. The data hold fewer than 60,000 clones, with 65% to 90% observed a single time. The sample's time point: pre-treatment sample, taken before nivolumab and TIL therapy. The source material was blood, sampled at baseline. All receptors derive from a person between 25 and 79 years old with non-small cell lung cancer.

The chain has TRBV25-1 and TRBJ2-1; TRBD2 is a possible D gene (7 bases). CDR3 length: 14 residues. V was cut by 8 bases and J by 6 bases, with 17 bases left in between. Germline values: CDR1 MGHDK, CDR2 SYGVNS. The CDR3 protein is CASAKGEGPNEQFF. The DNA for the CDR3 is TGTGCCAGCGCAAAGGGGGAGGGCCCCAATGAGCAGTTCTTC.

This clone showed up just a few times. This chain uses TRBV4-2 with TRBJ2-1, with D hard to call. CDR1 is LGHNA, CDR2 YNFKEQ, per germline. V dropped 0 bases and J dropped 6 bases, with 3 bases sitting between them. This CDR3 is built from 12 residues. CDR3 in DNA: TGTGCCAGCAGCCAAGAGTTCAATGAGCAGTTCTTC. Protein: CASSQEFNEQFF.

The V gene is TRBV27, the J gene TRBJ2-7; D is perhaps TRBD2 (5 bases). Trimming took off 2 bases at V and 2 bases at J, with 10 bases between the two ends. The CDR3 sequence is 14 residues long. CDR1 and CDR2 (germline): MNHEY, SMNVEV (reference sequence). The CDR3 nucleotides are TGTGCCAGCAGTTTACGCCCGGGGACCTACGAGCAGTACTTC. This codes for CASSLRPGTYEQYF.

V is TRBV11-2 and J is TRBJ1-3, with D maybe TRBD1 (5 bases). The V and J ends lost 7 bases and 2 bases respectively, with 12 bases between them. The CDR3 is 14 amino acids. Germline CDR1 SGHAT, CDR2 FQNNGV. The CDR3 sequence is CASNRGTAGNTIYF. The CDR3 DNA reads TGTGCCAGCAACCGGGGGACGGCTGGAAACACCATATATTTT.

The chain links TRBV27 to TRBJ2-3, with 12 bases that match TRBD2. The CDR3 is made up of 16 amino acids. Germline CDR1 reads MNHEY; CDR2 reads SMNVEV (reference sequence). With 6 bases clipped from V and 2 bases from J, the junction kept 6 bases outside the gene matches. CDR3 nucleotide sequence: TGTGCCAGCAGGAGACTAGCGGGGGAGAACACAGATACGCAGTATTTT. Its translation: CASRRLAGENTDTQYF.

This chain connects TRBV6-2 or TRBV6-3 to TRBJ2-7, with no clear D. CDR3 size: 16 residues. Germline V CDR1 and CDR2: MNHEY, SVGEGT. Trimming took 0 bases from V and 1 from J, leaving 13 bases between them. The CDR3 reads CASSYSWAAQSYEQYF. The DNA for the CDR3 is TGTGCCAGCAGTTACTCTTGGGCGGCACAATCCTACGAGCAGTACTTC.

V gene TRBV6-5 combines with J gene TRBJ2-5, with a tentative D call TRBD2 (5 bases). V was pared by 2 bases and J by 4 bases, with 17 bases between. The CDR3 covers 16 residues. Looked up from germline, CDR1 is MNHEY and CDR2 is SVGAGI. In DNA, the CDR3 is TGTGCCAGCAGTTACCCCCGGAGGCCCTTCGTAGAGACCCAGTACTTC. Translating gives CASSYPRRPFVETQYF.